This T cell receptor (beta chain) was captured by sequencing in a study of OX40 agonist ivuxolimab in advanced cancers. The study, taken as a whole, reports: In the 0.1 to 3.0 mg/kg range, CD4+ and CD8+ blood T cells had expanded clonally by week 6.

Repertoires were generated with immunoSEQ multiplex PCR, while TCRdb's copy carries only in-frame clones and drops some. The sample yields tens of thousands of clones, 82% seen once. V trimming: 0 bases; J trimming: 5 bases; junction bases outside the gene matches: 0. CDR1 SGDLS and CDR2 YYNGEE come from the germline V gene. The CDR3 consists of 13 residues. Patients were excluded for autoimmune disease history or systemic immunosuppression. With regard to this clone: The antigen is undetermined.

This chain connects TRBV9 to TRBJ2-5; TRBD2 matches at 8 bases. The receptor comes from an adult with an advanced solid tumor such as melanoma, head and neck, liver or kidney cancer. This material consisted of CD4+ or CD8+ T cells sorted from blood, taken in a trial of the OX40 agonist ivuxolimab. The CDR3 nucleotides read TGTGCCAGCAGCGTAGCTAGCGGGGAGACCCAGTACTTC. It yields the protein CASSVASGETQYF.